A selection of T cell receptor beta chains follows, all from one sample in a study of shared clonotypes between healthy human individuals. TCRdb's table, derived via immunoSEQ multiplex PCR, lists solely in-frame clones and lacks some. The sample lists around 2,100,000 clones, around 96% occurring once. Specimen: naive CD8+ T cells sorted from blood. These receptors were obtained from a man between 18 and 29 years old in good health. The CDR3 runs from the conserved cysteine through the conserved F or W. The D gene is left open where the match is weak. A row's size may be missing; if present it is once, few, many or a size class.

j_call v_call clone_size cdr3_length d_call cdr3_aa cdr3_nt
TRBJ2-1 TRBV4-3 . 18 . CASSQDPTTSSPYNEQFF TGCGCCAGCAGCCAAGATCCCACGACTAGTAGCCCCTACAATGAGCAGTTCTTC
TRBJ2-7 TRBV11-2 . 14 . CASSFSVGDYEQYF TGTGCCAGCAGCTTTAGTGTGGGGGACTACGAGCAGTACTTC
TRBJ1-1 TRBV15 . 13 . CATSRRGVTEAFF TGTGCCACCAGTAGGAGGGGGGTTACTGAAGCTTTCTTT
TRBJ2-1 TRBV5-1 . 16 . CASSSAKGGPSVEQFF TGCGCCAGCAGCTCTGCTAAGGGGGGGCCCTCCGTTGAGCAGTTCTTC
TRBJ2-3 TRBV6-5 few 12 . CASSYGTDTQYF TGTGCCAGCAGTTACGGTACAGATACGCAGTATTTT
TRBJ1-1 TRBV28 . 14 . CASSRPAGNTEAFF TGTGCCAGCAGTCGCCCGGCGGGGAACACTGAAGCTTTCTTT
TRBJ1-2 TRBV28 . 14 . CASNADRPNYGYTF TGTGCCAGCAACGCGGACAGACCTAACTATGGCTACACCTTC
TRBJ2-1 TRBV6-6 . 15 TRBD1 CASSYLQGDYNEQFF TGTGCCAGCAGTTATTTACAGGGGGACTACAATGAGCAGTTCTTC
TRBJ1-1 TRBV9 . 16 TRBD1 CASSVGYRGPNTEAFF TGTGCCAGCAGCGTAGGGTACAGGGGGCCTAACACTGAAGCTTTCTTT
TRBJ2-7 TRBV27 few 14 TRBD2 CASSPGLATYEQYF TGTGCCAGCAGTCCGGGACTAGCGACCTACGAGCAGTACTTC
TRBJ2-7 TRBV27 . 17 TRBD2 CASSFPGLAGIPYEQYF TGTGCCAGCAGTTTCCCTGGACTAGCGGGAATCCCCTACGAGCAGTACTTC
TRBJ2-2 TRBV28 . 11 . CASKGAGELFF TGTGCCAGTAAGGGAGCCGGGGAGCTGTTTTTT
TRBJ2-7 TRBV2 . 13 TRBD2 CASRRGDSYEQYF TGTGCCAGCAGGCGGGGGGACTCCTACGAGCAGTACTTC
TRBJ2-3 TRBV6-5 . 14 . CASSYSSVTDTQYF TGTGCCAGCAGTTACTCATCCGTTACAGATACGCAGTATTTT
TRBJ2-1 TRBV9 . 15 TRBD1 CASSVEDRVYDEQFF TGTGCCAGCAGCGTAGAGGACAGGGTTTACGATGAGCAGTTCTTC
TRBJ2-2 TRBV9 . 12 . CASSVDSGELFF TGTGCCAGCAGCGTAGACTCGGGGGAGCTGTTTTTT
TRBJ2-7 TRBV25-1 . 14 . CASSDWYDSYEQYF TGTGCCAGCAGTGATTGGTATGACTCCTACGAGCAGTACTTC
TRBJ2-3 TRBV4-1 . 14 . CASSQDMGGDTQYF TGCGCCAGCAGCCAAGATATGGGTGGTGATACGCAGTATTTT
TRBJ2-3 TRBV13 . 15 TRBD2 CASSHSGGATDTQYF TGTGCCAGCAGCCATAGCGGGGGGGCAACAGATACGCAGTATTTT
TRBJ2-7 TRBV19 . 15 TRBD1 CASMGSGTETYEQYF TGTGCCAGTATGGGTTCCGGGACAGAAACCTACGAGCAGTACTTC
TRBJ2-7 TRBV30 . 12 TRBD1 CAWTTGGLEQYF TGTGCCTGGACCACAGGGGGGCTCGAGCAGTACTTC
TRBJ2-7 TRBV27 . 15 TRBD1 CASSRDRGPSYEQYF TGTGCCAGCAGCCGCGACAGGGGGCCCTCCTACGAGCAGTACTTC
TRBJ2-3 TRBV27 . 13 . CASSFLSTDTQYF TGTGCCAGCAGTTTCCTCTCCACAGATACGCAGTATTTT
TRBJ2-6 TRBV27 . 16 . CASSLSRGSGANVLTF TGTGCCAGCAGTTTATCGAGGGGATCTGGGGCCAACGTCCTGACTTTC
TRBJ2-3 TRBV7-9 . 12 . CASSPGDNTQYF TGTGCCAGCAGCCCTGGTGATAATACGCAGTATTTT
TRBJ2-1 TRBV4-2 . 20 TRBD2 CASSQVGLAGGRSSYNEQFF TGTGCCAGCAGCCAAGTCGGACTAGCGGGGGGGAGGAGCTCCTACAATGAGCAGTTCTTC
TRBJ2-7 TRBV27 . 16 TRBD2 CASSLSMGGPRYEQYF TGTGCCAGCAGTTTATCAATGGGAGGGCCGAGGTACGAGCAGTACTTC
TRBJ2-1 TRBV20-1 . 11 . CSADQYNEQFF TGCAGTGCAGATCAGTACAATGAGCAGTTCTTC
TRBJ2-7 TRBV2 . 13 . CASTGMGSYEQYF TGTGCCAGCACGGGAATGGGGTCCTACGAGCAGTACTTC